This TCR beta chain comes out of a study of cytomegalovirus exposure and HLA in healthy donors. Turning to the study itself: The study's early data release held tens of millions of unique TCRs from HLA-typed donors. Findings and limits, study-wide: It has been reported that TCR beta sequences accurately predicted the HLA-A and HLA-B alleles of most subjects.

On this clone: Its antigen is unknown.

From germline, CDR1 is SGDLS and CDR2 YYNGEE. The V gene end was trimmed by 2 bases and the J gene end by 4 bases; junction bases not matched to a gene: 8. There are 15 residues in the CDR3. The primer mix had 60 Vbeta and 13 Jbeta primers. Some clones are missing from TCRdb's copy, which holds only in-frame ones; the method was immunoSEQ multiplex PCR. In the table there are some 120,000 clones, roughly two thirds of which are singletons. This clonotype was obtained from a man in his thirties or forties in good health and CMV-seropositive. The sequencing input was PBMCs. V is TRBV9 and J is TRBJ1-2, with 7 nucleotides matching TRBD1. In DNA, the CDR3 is TGTGCCAGCAGCGTGGCGCCGGGACAGCGCTATGGCTACACCTTC. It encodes CASSVAPGQRYGYTF. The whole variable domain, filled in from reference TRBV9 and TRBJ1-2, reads DSGVTQTPKHLITATGQRVTLRCSPRSGDLSVYWYQQSLDQGLQFLIQYYNGEERAKGNILERFSAQQFPDLHSELNLSSLELGDSALYFCASSVAPGQRYGYTFGSGTRLTVV.